This T cell receptor (delta chain) is drawn from a study of gamma-delta chains in newborns, infants, children. At the level of the study: Innate gammadelta T cells reportedly expand polyclonally right after birth, driven by microbial exposure, per the title.

V lost 5 bases to trimming and J lost 0 bases, with 12 bases between them. The CDR3 runs 14 residues. CDR1 is GEAIGNYY, CDR2 EKD, per germline. TCRdb re-identified clones in the reads via CATT. The top ten clones hold approximately 9.5% of a sample with 10,000 to 12,000 delta-chain clones, about 9.4% of them seen once. This clone was observed a handful of times. Sequenced material: blood. This chain joins TRDV2 and TRDJ1; perhaps TRDD3 as D (6 bases). This sequence originates from a child who was a newborn, infant or young child, either healthy, febrile or measles-vaccinated (not recorded which). DNA of the CDR3: TGTGCCTGTGTGGGGATTGCGGACACCGATAAACTCATCTTT. Its translation: CACVGIADTDKLIF.